This TCR beta chain is drawn from a study of T cells after yellow fever vaccination. TCRdb passed the 5' RACE reads through MiXCR, listing each CDR3 protein once. The sample includes roughly 1,100 distinct CDR3 sequences, approximately 11% seen only once; the top ten take 20%. By sample fraction, this clonotype is medium-sized. Whole-study findings and limits: Once the booster was given, most primary-vaccination clones reappeared, at over 95% for CD4 and over 75% for CD8.

The receptor comes from a man between 18 and 29 years old who received the YFV17D yellow fever vaccine. Here the sequenced sample was CD8+ T cells binding an NS4B(214-222) dextramer, sorted from PBMCs, taken 20 to 25 days after the first yellow fever vaccination.

The CDR3 nucleotides are TGTGCCACCAGCAGCGGGACAGGTCCCTACGAGCAGTACTTC. The encoded protein is CATSSGTGPYEQYF. The chain recombines TRBV15 with TRBJ2-7, with 8 bases that match TRBD1. The CDR3 totals 14 residues. The junction had 3 bases not matched to a gene; V was cut back by 3 bases and J by 2 bases. Germline CDR1 LNHNV, CDR2 YYDKDF (reference sequence).